This T cell receptor (beta chain) appears in the sequencing data of a study of shared clonotypes between healthy human individuals. Overall study results and limits: A handful of donors shared about 4.8% of their naive CD4 clonotypes.

A roughly 200 ng quantity of DNA, approximately 29,000 T cell genomes, went into the sorted-subset replicate PCRs. Measured with immunoSEQ multiplex PCR; TCRdb has only the in-frame clones, and not every one. The sample records 2 million to 2.5 million clones, roughly 91% being singletons. With respect to this clone: Antigen unknown. This CDR3 is also generated by other DNA sequences in the sample.

Trimming stripped 1 base from V and 3 bases from J, with 10 bases between. The CDR3 is 14 residues long. Germline assignment: CDR1 LNHDA and CDR2 SQIVND (reference sequence). The naive CD8 subset, CD45RO-negative cells positively selected for CCR7, excluded terminally differentiated effector memory CD45RA+ cells. Each sample came from a Caucasian adult donor living in Nashville, Tennessee. Sample: naive CD8+ T cells from PBMCs. V gene TRBV19 combines with J gene TRBJ2-7; maybe TRBD1 (6 bases). The sequence came from a man aged 18 to 29 in good health. Some clones in this sample may be carry-over from other donors' samples. CDR3 sequence (DNA): TGTGCCAGTAGTATAGGTACAGGGAACTACGAGCAGTACTTC. This encodes CASSIGTGNYEQYF. The full variable domain, in which reference TRBV19 and TRBJ2-7 provide the parts outside the CDR3, is DGGITQSPKYLFRKEGQNVTLSCEQNLNHDAMYWYRQDPGQGLRLIYYSQIVNDFQKGDIAEGYSVSREKKESFPLTVTSAQKNPTAFYLCASSIGTGNYEQYFGPGTRLTVT.